This T cell receptor beta chain was profiled in a study of cytomegalovirus exposure and HLA in healthy donors (dated by TCRdb to about 2017). In the study overall: According to an earlier analysis of a few hundred of the donors, about 179 million T cells yielded 90 million to 140 million unique TCR beta sequences and around 280 Gb of sequence data. HLA typing covered class I and class II loci at four-digit resolution. A later genetic analysis used genome-wide SNP genotypes for about 60% of the 666 donors, treating that subset as a discovery cohort. Donor age, sex, ethnicity and CMV serostatus were compiled together with the repertoire data. Rather than using new phenotypic data, the later analysis identified candidate immune exposures from TCR beta sequences and from how often those sequences occurred across donors. Among some 400 genotyped donors of the cohort, an average of about 240,000 unique TCR beta nucleotide sequences were sequenced per donor, about a sixth of them non-productive. A handful of DR-DQ haplotypes were handled as single units for association and clustering because linkage in the cohort was strong. Of the roughly 400 genotyped donors, 75% to 85% were placed in the genetic ancestry cluster associated with self-reported Caucasian donors. The study used immunosequencing to profile the T cell repertoires of about 670 subjects and linked those repertoires to cytomegalovirus serostatus. An earlier analysis of several hundred of the donors used high-throughput TCR beta sequencing to judge whether each TCR beta V gene segment behaved as functional or pseudogenic. All discovery cohort repertoires had been generated on a single sequencing platform. A later analysis re-examined previously published TCR beta repertoires from 600 to 700 donors and added high-resolution HLA genotyping to investigate patterns of TCR occurrence. High-throughput TCR immunosequencing, statistical association of individual TCRs with disease status, and machine learning were combined to predict cytomegalovirus infection status. The study aimed to test whether cataloging public T cell receptors could reveal signatures of past pathogen exposure. About 330 gigabases of sequencing data and around 80 million unique TCR sequences made up an early release that covered 640 HLA-typed donors. In addition to the first cohort of 500 to 850 subjects, a separate validation cohort of about 120 different subjects was used. The number of donors typed differed by locus, with about 629-630 for A, B, C, DRB1 and DQB1, roughly 550 for DQA1, 600 to 610 for DPA1, and some 470 for DPB1.

Broader findings and caveats from the paper: In a later analysis, HLA-associated TCR beta chains were found to be more clonally expanded and to have lower generation probabilities than equally common non-associated chains. Three of the identified cytomegalovirus-associated TCR beta chains were confirmed in vitro to be specific for cytomegalovirus antigens. HLA typing was unavailable for some donors at each locus, so association tests used only the typed subset. At a false discovery rate of 0.05, a later analysis linked approximately 18,000 TCR beta sequences to specific HLA alleles. The 87-base-pair reads could not distinguish some IMGT-functional V segments, including TRBV6-2 and TRBV6-3, so those segments were excluded. According to a later genetic analysis, donors in an Asian-associated ancestry cluster had fewer N-insertions in productive TCRs than the approximately 700-donor mean. The study listed 170 or so TCR beta chains as associated with cytomegalovirus. According to the authors, the approach could potentially be generalized to other disease states and immunological phenotypes. In a later analysis, several top co-occurrence clusters were reported to appear linked to parvovirus B19, influenza, CMV and Epstein-Barr virus. CMV serostatus was the only immune exposure information available for the cohort. Strong co-occurrence of HLA alleles, especially DR and DQ, made assigning TCR associations to individual alleles difficult. Broadly in line with IMGT annotations, most TCR beta V segments showed up in productive rearrangements about 90% or about 30% of the time in an earlier analysis of a few hundred of the donors. About 15 rarely observed V segments, including chromosome 9 orphons, were excluded from the earlier analysis of almost 600 of the donors because counts were too low. Across donors, most TCR sequences were observed very rarely, whereas some public TCRs were present in many individuals. In this cohort, only TCR beta chains were sequenced, and detectable features were limited by the absence of alpha or paired-chain data. V-gene and J-gene trimming of TCR beta chains was associated with a missense DCLRE1C variant in a later genetic analysis, and the association was replicated in an independent cohort. The presence/absence analyses assumed that sequencing depth was roughly uniform across donors, and that assumption may not be true. A further reported finding was that TCR beta sequences accurately predicted the HLA-A and HLA-B alleles for most subjects in the first cohort. Cytomegalovirus status was reported to be diagnosed by the classifier with high specificity and sensitivity in both the original and validation cohorts. Linkage disequilibrium might explain the correlated functional status among segregating V segments, but an unknown experimental factor could not be excluded. A later analysis found that most CMV-associated TCR beta chains appeared HLA-restricted, with HLA associations seemingly driven largely by CMV exposure. The sequencing pipeline was judged likely to have produced a cluster of highly shared sequence variants as a technical artifact. In a later analysis, the rate of TCR association differed among HLA loci, with DRB1 alleles having the most associated TCRs and HLA-C alleles having the fewest.

A word on this clone: This clone's antigen is unknown. Base qualities are missing; no much larger clone stands one base away.

The junction shows trimming of 10 bases on V and 3 bases on J, plus 15 bases between the germline ends. Sequences SGHTA (CDR1) and FQGNSA (CDR2) are obtained from the germline V gene. The CDR3 goes from the cysteine to the phenylalanine over 13 residues. Here the CDR3 DNA is all that survives: 39 bases in frame from base 1. Libraries were constructed by the immunoSEQ multiplex PCR assay. The multiplex PCR relied on a mix of 60 forward primers for TCR Vbeta segments and 13 reverse primers for TCR Jbeta segments. The CDR3 region of rearranged TCR beta genes was amplified from genomic DNA by a multiplex PCR assay. The Illumina HiSeq System was used to sequence the amplified TCR beta libraries as 87-base-pair reads. Under the source paper's analysis protocol: A later analysis tallied 75 million to 95 million unique TCR beta chains across the 666 repertoires, and around 12 million of those chains were shared by two or more donors. Raw reads were error-corrected and collapsed into unique sequences with a nearest-neighbor algorithm that merged closely related sequences to remove PCR and sequencing errors. Alignment of CDR3 sequences to IMGT reference sequences was used to assign V, D and J gene segments. For a sequence to be retained, at least a six-nucleotide match to both a V gene segment and a J gene segment was required. A rearrangement counted as productive if the CDR3 had no stop codons and remained in frame with V and J, and every other rearrangement counted as non-productive. Following IMGT convention, CDR3 was defined as the stretch from the second conserved V-encoded cysteine up to the conserved J-encoded phenylalanine. The earlier analysis of about 590 of the donors excluded sequences that lacked an unambiguous match to a single V gene segment. In an earlier analysis of a few hundred of the donors, V segments were called functional above 56.7% productive rearrangements and were called segregating when the between-donor standard deviation exceeded 5%. A statistical classification framework was built to diagnose cytomegalovirus status from the catalog of TCR beta chain sequences. In a later analysis, V and J genes were assigned by comparing TCR nucleotide sequences against IMGT/GENE-DB human TR gene sequences. In a later analysis, CDR3 sequences and most-parsimonious VDJ recombination scenarios were assigned using the TCRdist pipeline. In a later analysis, each TCR beta chain was defined by its CDR3 amino acid sequence together with its V-gene family, and reads lacking a unique V-gene family were excluded. To address suspected cross-contamination and a sequencing artifact, a later analysis removed a few hundred highly shared, low-generation-probability nucleotide sequences. In a later analysis, a clonal expansion index for each public chain was calculated from normalized within-repertoire ranks of inferred template counts. In a later analysis, generation probabilities were computed with a VDJ recombination model fitted to out-of-frame rearrangements, and the resulting probabilities were checked against IGoR. A later analysis scored TCR-TCR, TCR-HLA and TCR-CMV co-occurrence with hypergeometric tests, applying a repertoire-size bias correction to TCR pairs. False discovery rates were estimated in a later analysis by permuting HLA or CMV assignments 20 times. In a later analysis, co-occurring TCRs were grouped using DBSCAN, and TCRdist sequence similarity was added for clustering within HLA-allele-positive subsets. Repertoires with fewer than 30,000 or more than 120,000 public chains were left out of co-occurrence clustering, as were four to six repertoires with anomalous nucleotide sharing. In TCRdb, the immuneACCESS table is reduced to in-frame sequences with V and J assigned. These tables do not hold every clone; where another copy was compared, an unresolved V gene accounts for under half, and the others remain unexplained. Clonal size and the V and J genes are those of that table, whereas D and trimming came from the DNA. The sample table holds approximately 170,000 clones, of which around 85% were seen once. The ten top clones hold around 2% of the sample.

In total, approximately 700 healthy bone marrow donors made up the cohort. Cohort members were all nominally healthy when sampled, although unrecorded immune exposures were likely present. CMV serostatus was recorded as positive for 289 and negative for about 55% of the 666 cohort members, whereas no CMV serostatus was recorded for the donor in question. A peripheral blood sample was provided by each donor, and peripheral blood mononuclear cells were used for TCR beta sequencing. Genomic DNA extraction from the blood cell samples was performed with the Qiagen DNeasy Blood Extraction Kit. Sequenced sample: PBMCs. The sequence came from a human donor in good health. Rearrangement joined TRBV7-2 to TRBJ1-2, and possibly TRBD1, on 6 matching bases. The CDR3 sequence is CATSPHRDYGYTF. The DNA sequence is TGTGCCACCTCCCCCCACAGGGACTATGGCTACACCTTC.